Listed below are T cell receptor beta chains from one sample, sequenced in a study of shared clonotypes between healthy human individuals. The table came from immunoSEQ multiplex PCR; TCRdb's copy has only in-frame clones and leaves some out. Of around 440,000 clones listed, approximately 80% are singletons. Specimen: PBMCs. The receptors originated from a woman aged 40 to 49 in good health. Some clones in this sample may be carry-over from other donors' samples. The CDR3 runs from the conserved cysteine through the conserved F or W. The order of the fields is CDR3 length, V gene, CDR3 protein.

>13|TRBV30
CAWKVPGTGEQYF
>16|TRBV4-1
CASSQDGVGGRYEQYF
>15|TRBV30
CAWILAGLDTGELFF
>14|TRBV29-1
CSGVLAGGSHTQYF
>12|TRBV18
CASSPDVSEQFF
>13|TRBV2
CASTGTSGREQFF
>14|TRBV27
CASSLGTGIKEQYF
>16|TRBV7-2
CASSSGLAGKGETQYF
>15|TRBV27
CASSPNRDRVGIQYF
>15|TRBV28
CAGHTRDSFNEKLFF
>13|TRBV10-3
CAISERGKYGYTF
>14|TRBV11-2
CASSATGSNTEAFF
>13|TRBV4-3
CASKETLGDTQYF
>16|TRBV4-1
CASSQLPGPGGETQYF
>12|TRBV27
CASMAQRGPQHF
>15|TRBV30
CACSPLAGSTDTQYF
>15|TRBV9
CASSAGLAAYNEQFF
>15|TRBV28
CASSFGGRRDYGYTF
>13|TRBV18
CASSQGAGNTIYF
>13|TRBV7-3
CASSPGQDHGYTF
>13|TRBV7-8
CASSLTGLYEQYF
>16|TRBV15
CATSRGGSRGSYEQYF
>17|TRBV1
CTSSQRTSGRTAREQYF
>13|TRBV7-9
CASSGGNRYGYTF
>11|TRBV19
CASSGPYEQYF
>16|TRBV30
CAWSLGAGNSNQPQHF
>16|TRBV7-9
CASRPLDPRSAGELFF
>13|TRBV10-3
CAISDGGHPEAFF
>16|TRBV7-2
CASSPTGLAGAYEQYF
>12|TRBV5-1
CASSLTPNEQYF
>13|TRBV7-2
CASSPDWAGELFF
>12|TRBV6-1
CASSEEAYGYTF
>14|TRBV5-8
CASSLDGGRSEAFF